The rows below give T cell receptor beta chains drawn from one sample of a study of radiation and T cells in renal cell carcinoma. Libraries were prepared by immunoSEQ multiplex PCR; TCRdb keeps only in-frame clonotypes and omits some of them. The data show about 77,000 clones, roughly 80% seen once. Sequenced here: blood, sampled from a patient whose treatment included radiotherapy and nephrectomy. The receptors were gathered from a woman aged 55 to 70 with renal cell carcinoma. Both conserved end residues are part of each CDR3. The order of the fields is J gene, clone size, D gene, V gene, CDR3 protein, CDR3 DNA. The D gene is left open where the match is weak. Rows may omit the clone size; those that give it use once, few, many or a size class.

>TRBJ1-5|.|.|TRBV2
CASKSMDGHSNQPQHF
TGTGCCAGCAAATCCATGGACGGCCATAGCAATCAGCCCCAGCATTTT
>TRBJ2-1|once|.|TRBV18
CASGPGVMSEQFF
TGTGCCAGCGGGCCGGGAGTAATGAGTGAGCAGTTCTTC
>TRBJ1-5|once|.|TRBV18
CASSPDISNQPQHF
TGTGCCAGCTCACCGGATATTAGCAATCAGCCCCAGCATTTT
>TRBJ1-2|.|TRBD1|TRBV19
CASSPTGRTGEPNYGYTF
TGTGCCAGTAGTCCCACCGGTCGGACAGGAGAGCCTAACTATGGCTACACCTTC
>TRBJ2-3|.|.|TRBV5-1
CASREAPHTDTQYF
TGCGCCAGCAGGGAGGCGCCCCACACAGATACGCAGTATTTT
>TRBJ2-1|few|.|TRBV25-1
CASSGPGYNEQFF
TGTGCCAGCAGTGGTCCGGGATACAATGAGCAGTTCTTC
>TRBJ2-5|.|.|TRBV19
CASSIHGALETQYF
TGTGCCAGTAGTATTCATGGGGCGTTGGAGACCCAGTACTTC
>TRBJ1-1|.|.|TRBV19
CASKISEQGGTEAFF
TGTGCCAGTAAAATATCCGAACAGGGAGGGACTGAAGCTTTCTTT
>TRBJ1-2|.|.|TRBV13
CASSTGGYGYTF
TGTGCCAGCAGCACTGGGGGATATGGCTACACCTTC
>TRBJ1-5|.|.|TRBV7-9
CASSLAGVYQPQHF
TGTGCCAGCAGCTTAGCAGGGGTCTATCAGCCCCAGCATTTT
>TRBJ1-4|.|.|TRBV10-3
CAISGTDDEKLFF
TGTGCCATCAGTGGGACAGATGATGAAAAACTGTTTTTT
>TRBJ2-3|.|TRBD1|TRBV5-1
CASSSGQGGTDTQYF
TGCGCCAGCAGCTCCGGACAGGGGGGGACAGATACGCAGTATTTT
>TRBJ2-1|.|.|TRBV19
CASSIPGYTYNEQFF
TGTGCCAGTAGTATACCGGGCTATACCTACAATGAGCAGTTCTTC
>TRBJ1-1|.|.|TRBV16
CASSPRTNTEAFF
TGTGCCAGCAGCCCGAGGACCAACACTGAAGCTTTCTTT
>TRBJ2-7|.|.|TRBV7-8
CASSLALKGYEQYF
TGTGCCAGCAGCTTAGCGTTGAAGGGGTACGAGCAGTACTTC
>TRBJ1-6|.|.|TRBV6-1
CASSFQQGSSPLHF
TGTGCCAGCAGTTTTCAGCAGGGGTCTTCACCCCTCCACTTT
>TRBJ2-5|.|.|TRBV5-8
CASSLGPDQETQYF
TGTGCCAGCAGCTTGGGGCCAGATCAAGAGACCCAGTACTTC
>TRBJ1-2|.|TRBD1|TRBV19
CASSYRGKGYTF
TGTGCCAGTAGTTACAGGGGAAAGGGCTACACCTTC
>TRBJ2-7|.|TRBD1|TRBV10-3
CAISELDRGLSEQYF
TGTGCCATCAGTGAGTTAGACAGGGGGCTGAGCGAGCAGTACTTC
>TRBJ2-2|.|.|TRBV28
CASDPGPPTGELFF
TGTGCCAGCGATCCCGGGCCACCAACCGGGGAGCTGTTTTTT
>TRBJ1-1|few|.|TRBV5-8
CASSTSRGAFF
TGTGCCAGCAGCACGTCGAGGGGAGCTTTCTTT
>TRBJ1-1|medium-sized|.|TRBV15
CATSQDGLNTEAFF
TGTGCCACCAGCCAGGACGGCCTGAACACTGAAGCTTTCTTT
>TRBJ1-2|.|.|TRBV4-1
CASSLTLGQGNYGYTF
TGCGCCAGCAGCCTTACACTAGGCCAGGGAAACTATGGCTACACCTTC
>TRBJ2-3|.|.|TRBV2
CASSETNPRTDTQYF
TGTGCCAGCAGTGAAACTAACCCTCGCACAGATACGCAGTATTTT
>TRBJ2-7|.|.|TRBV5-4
CASSSSTGSYEQYF
TGTGCCAGCAGCTCCTCGACAGGCTCCTACGAGCAGTACTTC
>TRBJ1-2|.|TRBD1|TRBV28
CASSATGFLANYGYTF
TGTGCCAGCAGCGCGACAGGGTTCTTAGCTAACTATGGCTACACCTTC
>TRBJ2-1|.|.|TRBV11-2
CASSSGTGPYNEQFF
TGTGCCAGCAGCTCCGGGACCGGACCCTACAATGAGCAGTTCTTC
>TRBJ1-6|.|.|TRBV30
CASTRGDGSPLHF
TGTGCCTCAACGAGGGGGGATGGCTCACCCCTCCACTTT
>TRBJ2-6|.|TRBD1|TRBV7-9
CASTYDPGQGTGANVLTF
TGTGCCAGCACCTACGACCCGGGACAGGGGACTGGGGCCAACGTCCTGACTTTC
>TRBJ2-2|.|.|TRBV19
CASSSPPVKPNTGELFF
TGTGCCAGTAGTTCTCCTCCCGTTAAGCCGAACACCGGGGAGCTGTTTTTT
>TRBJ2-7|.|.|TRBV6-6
CASSYGVVQYF
TGTGCCAGCAGTTATGGGGTAGTGCAGTACTTC
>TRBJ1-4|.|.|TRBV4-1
CASSQDSVATNEKLFF
TGCGCCAGCAGCCAAGACAGCGTAGCAACTAATGAAAAACTGTTTTTT
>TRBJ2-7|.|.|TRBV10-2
CASSESGGKVEQYF
TGCGCCAGCAGTGAGTCAGGGGGGAAAGTCGAGCAGTACTTC
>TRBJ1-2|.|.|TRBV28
CASSLLGGGGGYGYTF
TGTGCCAGCAGTTTATTGGGGGGAGGGGGAGGATATGGCTACACCTTC
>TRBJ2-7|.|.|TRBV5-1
CASSLGQGGEQYF
TGCGCCAGCAGCTTGGGACAGGGAGGCGAGCAGTACTTC
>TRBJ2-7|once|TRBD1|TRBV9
CASSRGQGATGDEQYF
TGTGCCAGCAGCAGGGGACAGGGGGCGACAGGCGACGAGCAGTACTTC
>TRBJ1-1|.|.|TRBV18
CASSPRQEIGPEAFF
TGTGCCAGCTCACCCAGACAGGAGATAGGACCTGAAGCTTTCTTT
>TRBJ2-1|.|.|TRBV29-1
CSVNEQFF
TGCAGCGTTAACGAGCAGTTCTTC